The 24 T cell receptor beta chains below come from one sample, sequenced in a study of graft-versus-host responses after intestinal transplantation. Profiled with immunoSEQ multiplex PCR; TCRdb holds only in-frame clones, not every one. Found here are fewer than 100,000 clones, roughly 82% of them singletons; the top ten hold 1.4% to 1.5%. The material was PBMCs, obtained 255 days after intestinal transplant. The source is a human patient who received an intestinal transplant, so some T cells may come from the graft donor.

The rearrangement links TRBV7-8 to TRBJ1-5; TRBD1 might be the D (6 bases). The CDR3 consists of 14 residues. CDR1 SGHVS and CDR2 FQNEAQ come from the germline V gene. Trimming shortened V by 9 bases and J by 9 bases, and 21 bases separated the two germline ends. CDR3 nucleotide sequence: TGTGCCAGTACGTTGATACAGGGTCAGACGCCCCAGCATTTT. Its translation: CASTLIQGQTPQHF.

This chain joins TRBV19 and TRBJ1-2, with D possibly TRBD1 on 6 matching bases. V lost 6 bases to trimming and J lost 5 bases, with 16 bases between them. Germline V gene data show CDR1 as LNHDA and CDR2 as SQIVND (reference sequence). The CDR3 contains 14 residues. The CDR3 sequence: CASSPIGGAYGYTF. CDR3 bases: TGTGCCAGTAGCCCTATTGGGGGGGCGTATGGCTACACCTTC. Variable domain in full (rest from reference TRBV19 and TRBJ1-2): DGGITQSPKYLFRKEGQNVTLSCEQNLNHDAMYWYRQDPGQGLRLIYYSQIVNDFQKGDIAEGYSVSREKKESFPLTVTSAQKNPTAFYLCASSPIGGAYGYTFGSGTRLTVV.

The chain carries TRBV5-4 and TRBJ2-3; D not certain. V dropped 10 bases and J dropped 1 base, with 10 bases sitting between them. The CDR3 has 12 amino acids. From germline, CDR1 is SGHNT and CDR2 YYREEE (reference sequence). CDR3 DNA sequence: TGTGCCGCCCGGTCGGGCACAGATACGCAGTATTTT. This gives the protein CAARSGTDTQYF.

The CDR3 loop reads CASSERSLSGNTIYF. As DNA, the CDR3 is TGTGCCAGCAGTGAAAGGAGTCTCTCTGGAAACACCATATATTTT. The gene calls are TRBV25-1 and TRBJ1-3; no definite D call. V was shortened by 2 bases and J by 0 bases, with 8 bases between the two germline ends. Germline values: CDR1 MGHDK, CDR2 SYGVNS. This CDR3 has 15 amino acids.

V usage is TRBV7-3 and J usage is TRBJ2-1; D is perhaps TRBD2 (6 bases). Trimming shortened V by 5 bases and J by 1 base, and 15 bases separated the two germline ends. The CDR3 is made up of 16 amino acids. Per the germline V gene, CDR1 is SGHTA and CDR2 is FQGTGA. The CDR3 is CASSPGGRGSYNEQFF. For the CDR3, the DNA is TGTGCCAGCAGCCCGGGTGGGCGGGGTTCCTACAATGAGCAGTTCTTC.

The chain employs TRBV19 and TRBJ2-2; 13 bases fit TRBD2. Losses at the gene ends were 2 bases for V and 2 bases for J; bases not matched to a gene: 2. The germline CDR1 and CDR2 sequences are LNHDA and SQIVND (reference sequence). This CDR3 spans 17 amino acids. The CDR3 sequence: CASSIRTSGRNTGELFF. In DNA, the CDR3 is TGTGCCAGTAGTATACGGACTAGCGGGAGAAACACCGGGGAGCTGTTTTTT.

This chain uses TRBV6-5 with TRBJ2-3; 9 nucleotides agree with TRBD1. The germline V gene has CDR1 MNHEY and CDR2 SVGAGI. V dropped 6 bases and J dropped 3; count of bases not matched to a gene: 4. The length of the CDR3 is 14 residues. CDR3 loop: CASRDRGGTDTQYF. In DNA, the CDR3 is TGTGCCAGCAGGGACAGGGGTGGTACAGATACGCAGTATTTT.

The chain has TRBV11-2 and TRBJ2-7, with D uncertain. The germline V and J ends were trimmed by 4 bases and 6 bases, with 22 bases remaining between them. The CDR3 is made up of 16 amino acids. CDR1 is SGHAT and CDR2 is FQNNGV in the germline V gene. Here the CDR3 DNA reads TGTGCCAGCAGCTCTCTCAAGGGCTCACACGGTCTCGAGCAGTACTTC. Translation: CASSSLKGSHGLEQYF.

This clone was observed a handful of times. V usage is TRBV7-9 and J usage is TRBJ2-5; 8 bases fit TRBD1. The CDR3 has 15 amino acids. The germline CDR1 and CDR2 sequences are SEHNR and FQNEAQ (reference sequence). V was pared by 4 bases and J by 5 bases, with 9 bases of the junction left unmatched. This CDR3 reads CASSSLTGASETQYF. CDR3 DNA sequence: TGTGCCAGCAGCTCGTTGACAGGGGCGAGCGAGACCCAGTACTTC.

The chain links TRBV28 to TRBJ2-7, with 8 bases aligning to TRBD1. CDR1 is MDHEN and CDR2 is SYDVKM in the germline V gene. V shed 6 bases, J shed 3 bases, and the junction held 10 bases outside the gene matches. This CDR3 contains 15 residues. CDR3 in amino acids: CASRPGRQGFYEQYF. In DNA form, the CDR3 reads TGTGCCAGCAGGCCCGGGAGACAGGGGTTCTACGAGCAGTACTTC.

The chain combines TRBV7-6 with TRBJ1-5; TRBD1 agrees at 9 bases. The germline gives CDR1 SGHVS, CDR2 FNYEAQ. The CDR3 extends over 20 amino acids. Losses at the gene ends were 5 bases for V and 2 bases for J; bases not matched to a gene: 19. CDR3 in DNA: TGTGCCAGCAGCCCCGAGACCGGGACAGGGAGGTTTGGGGGCAATCAGCCCCAGCATTTT. It specifies CASSPETGTGRFGGNQPQHF.

This clone is a singleton in its sample. The genes are TRBV5-1 and TRBJ1-2; 8 bases line up with TRBD1. In germline, CDR1 is SGHRS, CDR2 YFSETQ. CDR3 length: 15 amino acids. The V and J ends lost 4 bases and 8 bases, in that order; junction bases with no gene match: 13. CDR3 in DNA: TGCGCCAGCAGCCTTTGGACAGGGTCGGGCAACGGCTACACCTTC. It specifies CASSLWTGSGNGYTF.

J is TRBJ2-1 and V is TRBV6-5, with TRBD1 matching 8 bases. The V segment lost 0 bases and the J segment 7 bases; nucleotides outside the gene matches: 8. The CDR3 has 16 residues. Germline lookup yields CDR1 MNHEY and CDR2 SVGAGI. CDR3 sequence reads: CASSYSQGANYNEQFF. The CDR3, as DNA: TGTGCCAGCAGTTACTCCCAGGGGGCGAATTATAATGAGCAGTTCTTC.

The chain carries TRBV12-5 and TRBJ2-1; 14 bases align to TRBD2. Germline CDR1 and CDR2: LGHNT and FRNRAP. CDR3 length equals 14 residues. With V trimmed by 6 bases and J by 10 bases, 5 bases remained unmatched. In DNA form, the CDR3 reads TGTGCTAGTGGGCCGGGACTAGCGGGAGAGGAGCAGTTCTTC. Translating it yields CASGPGLAGEEQFF.

The chain couples TRBV4-1 to TRBJ1-2; perhaps TRBD1 as D (6 bases). The germline V gene has CDR1 MGHRA and CDR2 YSYEKL. The CDR3 runs 15 residues. Between the trimmed V and J ends, which lost 4 bases and 6 bases, there was a span of 18 bases. This chain's CDR3 is CASSPSTGLRDGYTF. DNA of the CDR3: TGCGCCAGCAGCCCGTCGACAGGCCTTAGGGATGGCTACACCTTC.

The chain couples TRBV7-8 to TRBJ2-5, with a weak D call TRBD1 (5 bases). This CDR3 is built from 13 residues. Trimming took 5 bases from V and 3 from J, leaving 10 bases between them. Germline V CDR1 and CDR2: SGHVS, FQNEAQ. CDR3 protein: CASSELGEETQYF. The CDR3 nucleotides are TGTGCCAGCAGCGAATTAGGGGAAGAGACCCAGTACTTC. Full variable domain (missing parts from reference TRBV7-8 and TRBJ2-5): GAGVSQSPRYKVAKRGQDVALRCDPISGHVSLFWYQQALGQGPEFLTYFQNEAQLDKSGLPSDRFFAERPEGSVSTLKIQRTQQEDSAVYLCASSELGEETQYFGPGTRLLVL.

The J gene is TRBJ1-1, the V gene TRBV28; D might be TRBD1 (6 bases). Trimming shortened V by 1 base and J by 5 bases, and 14 bases separated the two germline ends. The CDR3 loop spans 15 amino acids. The V gene's germline CDR1 is MDHEN and CDR2 SYDVKM. The CDR3 sequence is CASSLFGGLDTEAFF. In DNA, the CDR3 is TGTGCCAGCAGTTTATTCGGGGGGCTTGATACTGAAGCTTTCTTT.

CDR3 loop: CASSRDRAREAFF. As DNA, the CDR3 is TGTGCCAGCAGCCGGGACAGGGCCCGTGAAGCTTTCTTT. The rearrangement links TRBV6-1 to TRBJ1-1; TRBD1 aligns across 9 bases. The CDR3 consists of 13 residues. With 6 bases clipped from V and 7 bases from J, the junction kept 6 bases outside the gene matches. Germline assignment: CDR1 MNHNS and CDR2 SASEGT.

This chain joins TRBV9 and TRBJ2-7; maybe TRBD1 (8 bases). The CDR3 totals 15 residues. The germline gives CDR1 SGDLS, CDR2 YYNGEE. Trimming pared 4 bases from V and 3 bases from J, leaving 17 bases between. The CDR3 DNA reads TGTGCCAGCAGCCCGACAGGGGAGGGTGGCTACGAGCAGTACTTC. This codes for CASSPTGEGGYEQYF.

This sequence joins TRBV6-1 and TRBJ2-1; D perhaps matches TRBD2 (5 bases). Trimming stripped 3 bases from V and 9 bases from J, with 9 bases between. Germline-derived CDR1 and CDR2 are MNHNS and SASEGT. This CDR3 spans 12 amino acids. CDR3 loop: CASSDHAGEQFF. CDR3 nucleotide sequence: TGTGCCAGCAGTGACCATGCGGGTGAGCAGTTCTTC.

The chain combines TRBV7-9 with TRBJ2-7, with 12 bases lining up with TRBD2. Looked up from germline, CDR1 is SEHNR and CDR2 is FQNEAQ (reference sequence). After removal of 5 bases from V and 3 bases from J, the junction contained 5 bases not matched to a gene. This CDR3 region has 15 residues. DNA for the CDR3: TGTGCCAGCAGCCCGAGACTAGCGGGGGTCTACGAGCAGTACTTC. This sequence encodes CASSPRLAGVYEQYF. Combining the CDR3 with reference TRBV7-9 and TRBJ2-7 gives the whole variable domain DTGVSQNPRHKITKRGQNVTFRCDPISEHNRLYWYRQTLGQGPEFLTYFQNEAQLEKSRLLSDRFSAERPKGSFSTLEIQRTEQGDSAMYLCASSPRLAGVYEQYFGPGTRLTVT.

The chain joins TRBV7-3 to TRBJ2-2, with TRBD2 matching 7 bases. Trimming cost V 5 bases and J 2 bases; bases outside gene matches: 8. Per germline, CDR1 SGHTA and CDR2 FQGTGA. The CDR3 length is 16 residues. This chain's CDR3 is CASSAIPGLNTGELFF. CDR3 DNA: TGTGCCAGCAGCGCCATACCGGGACTAAACACCGGGGAGCTGTTTTTT.

The rearrangement uses TRBV11-2 and TRBJ2-1, with 7 bases aligning to TRBD1. Trimming cost V 4 bases and J 12 bases; bases outside gene matches: 15. CDR3 length equals 15 residues. Per the germline V gene, CDR1 is SGHAT and CDR2 is FQNNGV. Here the CDR3 reads CASSSLRQGGMGQFF. The CDR3 bases are TGTGCCAGCAGCTCCCTCCGACAGGGTGGGATGGGGCAGTTCTTC.

The J gene is TRBJ1-1, the V gene TRBV28; 8 bases map to TRBD1. The CDR3 is made up of 16 amino acids. V lost 3 bases to trimming and J lost 8 bases; unmatched junction nucleotides: 14. Germline CDR1 reads MDHEN; CDR2 reads SYDVKM. The DNA for the CDR3 is TGTGCCAGCAGTTTTGAGGACAGGGTTCTAATGGACGAAGCTTTCTTT. Encoded protein: CASSFEDRVLMDEAFF.